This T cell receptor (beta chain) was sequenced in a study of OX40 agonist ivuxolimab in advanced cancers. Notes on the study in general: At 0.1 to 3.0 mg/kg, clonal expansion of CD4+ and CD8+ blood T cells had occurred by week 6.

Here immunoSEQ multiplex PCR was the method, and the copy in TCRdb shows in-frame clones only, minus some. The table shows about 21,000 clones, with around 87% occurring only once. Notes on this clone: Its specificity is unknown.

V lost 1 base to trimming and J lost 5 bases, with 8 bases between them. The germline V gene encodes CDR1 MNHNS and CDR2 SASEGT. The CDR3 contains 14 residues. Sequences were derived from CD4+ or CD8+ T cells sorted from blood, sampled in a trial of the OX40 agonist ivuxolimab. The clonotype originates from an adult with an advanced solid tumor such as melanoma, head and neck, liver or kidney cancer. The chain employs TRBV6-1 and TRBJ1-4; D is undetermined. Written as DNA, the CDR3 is TGTGCCAGCAGTGAAGAGGGAGGGAATGAAAAACTGTTTTTT. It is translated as CASSEEGGNEKLFF.